This T cell receptor beta chain originates from a study of blood T cell repertoires in COVID-19. As for the study in general: The United States, Italy and Spain supplied acute and convalescent COVID-19 samples. PBMCs, B-cell-depleted T cells, or T cells were the source of the cDNA or gDNA that made up the material.

Germline CDR1 SEHNR, CDR2 FQNEAQ (reference sequence). The CDR3 loop spans 19 amino acids. V was shortened by 3 bases and J by 2 bases, with 25 bases between the two germline ends. In the authors' workflow: Cell counts per sample came from amplifying reference gene primers. TCRdb's copy holds only in-frame clones and misses some; the assay was immunoSEQ multiplex PCR. Clone size and the V and J calls come from that table; the DNA yielded D and trimming. Of 200,000 to 300,000 clones listed, approximately 86% are singletons. V is TRBV7-9 and J is TRBJ2-5, with D perhaps matching TRBD1 (6 bases). Sequenced material: peripheral blood. The clonotype originates from a man under 40 with active or convalescent COVID-19. The CDR3 DNA sequence: TGTGCCAGCAGCTTGGCTTATTATACCCAACAGGGACCACAAGAGACCCAGTACTTC. Translated: CASSLAYYTQQGPQETQYF.